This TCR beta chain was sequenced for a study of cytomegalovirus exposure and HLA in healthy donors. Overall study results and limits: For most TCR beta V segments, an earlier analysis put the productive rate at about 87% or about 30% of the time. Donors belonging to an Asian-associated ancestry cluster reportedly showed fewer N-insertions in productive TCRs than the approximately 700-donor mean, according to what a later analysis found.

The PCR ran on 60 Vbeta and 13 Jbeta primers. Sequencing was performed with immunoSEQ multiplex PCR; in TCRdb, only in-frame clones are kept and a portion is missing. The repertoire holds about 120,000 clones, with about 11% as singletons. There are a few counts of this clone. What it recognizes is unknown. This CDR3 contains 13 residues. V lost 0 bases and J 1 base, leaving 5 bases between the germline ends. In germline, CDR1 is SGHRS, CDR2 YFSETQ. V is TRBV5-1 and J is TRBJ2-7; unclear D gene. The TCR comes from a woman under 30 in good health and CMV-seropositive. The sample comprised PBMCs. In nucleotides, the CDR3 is TGCGCCAGCAGCTTGGGGGCATCCTACGAGCAGTACTTC. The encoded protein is CASSLGASYEQYF.